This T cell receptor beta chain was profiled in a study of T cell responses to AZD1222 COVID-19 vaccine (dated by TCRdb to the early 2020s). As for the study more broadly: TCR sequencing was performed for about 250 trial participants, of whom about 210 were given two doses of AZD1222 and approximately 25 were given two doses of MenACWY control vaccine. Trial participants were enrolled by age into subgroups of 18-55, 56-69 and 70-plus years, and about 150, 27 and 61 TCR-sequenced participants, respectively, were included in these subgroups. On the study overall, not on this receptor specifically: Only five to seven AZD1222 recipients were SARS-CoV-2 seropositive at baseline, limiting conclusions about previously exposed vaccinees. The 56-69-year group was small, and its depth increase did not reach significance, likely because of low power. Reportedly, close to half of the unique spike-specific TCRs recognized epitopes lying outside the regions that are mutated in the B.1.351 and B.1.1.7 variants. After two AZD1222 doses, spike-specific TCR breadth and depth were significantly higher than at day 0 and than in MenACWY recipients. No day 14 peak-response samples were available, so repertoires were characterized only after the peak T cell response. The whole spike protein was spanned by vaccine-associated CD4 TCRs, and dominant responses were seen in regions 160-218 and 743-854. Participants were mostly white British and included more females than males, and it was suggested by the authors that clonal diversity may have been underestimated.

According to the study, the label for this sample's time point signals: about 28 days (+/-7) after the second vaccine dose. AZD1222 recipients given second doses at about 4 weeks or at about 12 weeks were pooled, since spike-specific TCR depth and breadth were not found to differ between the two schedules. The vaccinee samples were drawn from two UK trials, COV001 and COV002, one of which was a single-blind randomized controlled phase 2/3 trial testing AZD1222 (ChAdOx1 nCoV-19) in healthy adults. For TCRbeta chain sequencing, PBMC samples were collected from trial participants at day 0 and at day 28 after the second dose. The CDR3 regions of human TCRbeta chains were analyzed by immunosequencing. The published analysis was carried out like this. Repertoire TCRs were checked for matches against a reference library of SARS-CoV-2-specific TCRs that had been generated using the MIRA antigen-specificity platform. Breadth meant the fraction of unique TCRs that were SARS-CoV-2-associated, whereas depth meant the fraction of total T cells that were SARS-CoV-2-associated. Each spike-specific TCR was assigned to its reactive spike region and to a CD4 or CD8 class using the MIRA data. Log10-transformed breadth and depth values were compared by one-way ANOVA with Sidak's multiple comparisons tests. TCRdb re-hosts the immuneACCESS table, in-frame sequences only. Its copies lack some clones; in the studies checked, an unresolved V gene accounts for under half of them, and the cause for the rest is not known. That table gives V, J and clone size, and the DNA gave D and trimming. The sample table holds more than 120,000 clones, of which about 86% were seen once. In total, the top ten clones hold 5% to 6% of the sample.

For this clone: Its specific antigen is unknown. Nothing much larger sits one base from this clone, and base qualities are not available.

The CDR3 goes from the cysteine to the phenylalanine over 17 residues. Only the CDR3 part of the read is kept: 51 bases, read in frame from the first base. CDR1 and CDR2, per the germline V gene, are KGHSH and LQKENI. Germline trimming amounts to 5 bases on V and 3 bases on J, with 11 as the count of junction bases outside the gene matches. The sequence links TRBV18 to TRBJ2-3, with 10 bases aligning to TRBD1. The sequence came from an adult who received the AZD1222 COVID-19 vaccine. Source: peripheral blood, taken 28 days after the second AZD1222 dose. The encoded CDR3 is CASSIRTGGDQTDTQYF. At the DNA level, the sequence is TGTGCCAGCTCAATTCGGACAGGGGGGGATCAGACAGATACGCAGTATTTT.